This T cell receptor (beta chain) was found in a study of Graves' ophthalmopathy and Graves' hyperthyroidism. Overall study findings and caveats: A model of 13 signatures distinguished ophthalmopathy from stable hyperthyroidism at approximately 90% sensitivity and around 81% specificity. Most clonotypes expanded in thyroid above 0.001 frequency were present in blood too.

Trimming took 5 bases from V and 5 from J; bases not matched to a gene: 3. Germline lookup yields CDR1 LGHNA and CDR2 YNFKEQ. The CDR3 contains 15 residues. RNA transcripts provided the template for amplifying TCR beta CDR3 regions. HTBI primers were employed in first-round RT-PCR, then a second-round multiplex PCR followed. TCRdb independently ran MiXCR on the multiplex PCR reads; one entry per CDR3 protein. The sample records about 1.1 million distinct CDR3 sequences, about 36% being singletons. This clonotype showed up many times. Its specificity is not known. This receptor was taken from an adult man with Graves' hyperthyroidism. V and J are TRBV4-2 and TRBJ1-6, with 10 positions matching TRBD1. Material: peripheral blood or thyroid tissue (not recorded which). This chain's CDR3 is CASSVGQGDNSPLHF. The DNA of the CDR3 is TGTGCCAGCAGCGTCGGACAGGGGGATAATTCACCCCTCCACTTT.